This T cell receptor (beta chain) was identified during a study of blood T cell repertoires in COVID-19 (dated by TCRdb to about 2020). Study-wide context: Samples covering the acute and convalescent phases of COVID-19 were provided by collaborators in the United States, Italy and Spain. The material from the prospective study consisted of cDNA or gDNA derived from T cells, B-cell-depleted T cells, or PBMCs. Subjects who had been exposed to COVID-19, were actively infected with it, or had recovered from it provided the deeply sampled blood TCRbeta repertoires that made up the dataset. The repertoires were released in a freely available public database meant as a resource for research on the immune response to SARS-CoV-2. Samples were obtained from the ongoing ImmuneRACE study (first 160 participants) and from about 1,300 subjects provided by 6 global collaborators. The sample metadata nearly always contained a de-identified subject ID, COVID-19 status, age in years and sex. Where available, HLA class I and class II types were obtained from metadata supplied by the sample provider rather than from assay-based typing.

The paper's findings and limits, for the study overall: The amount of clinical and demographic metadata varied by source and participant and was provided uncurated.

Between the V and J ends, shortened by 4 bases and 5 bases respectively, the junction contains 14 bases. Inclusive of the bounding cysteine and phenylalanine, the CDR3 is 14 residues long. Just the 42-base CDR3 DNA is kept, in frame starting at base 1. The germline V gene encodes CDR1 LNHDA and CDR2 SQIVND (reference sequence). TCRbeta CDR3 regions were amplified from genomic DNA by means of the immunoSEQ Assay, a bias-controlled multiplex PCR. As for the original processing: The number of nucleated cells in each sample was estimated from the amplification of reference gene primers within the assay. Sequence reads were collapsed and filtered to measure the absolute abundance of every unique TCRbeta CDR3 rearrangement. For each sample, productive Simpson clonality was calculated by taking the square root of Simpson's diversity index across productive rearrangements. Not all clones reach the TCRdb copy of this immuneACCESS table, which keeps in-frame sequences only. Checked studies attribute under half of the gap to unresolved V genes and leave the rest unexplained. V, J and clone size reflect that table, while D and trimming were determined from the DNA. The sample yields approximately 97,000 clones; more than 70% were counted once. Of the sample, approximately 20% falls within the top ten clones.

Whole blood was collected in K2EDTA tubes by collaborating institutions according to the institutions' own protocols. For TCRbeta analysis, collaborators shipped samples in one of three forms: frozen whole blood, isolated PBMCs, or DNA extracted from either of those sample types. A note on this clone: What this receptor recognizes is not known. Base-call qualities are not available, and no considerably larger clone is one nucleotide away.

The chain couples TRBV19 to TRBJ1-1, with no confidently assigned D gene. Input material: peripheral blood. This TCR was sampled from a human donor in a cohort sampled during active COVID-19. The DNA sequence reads TGTGCCAGTAGTACTCCCGGGCGGGAGACTGAAGCTTTCTTT. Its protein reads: CASSTPGRETEAFF.